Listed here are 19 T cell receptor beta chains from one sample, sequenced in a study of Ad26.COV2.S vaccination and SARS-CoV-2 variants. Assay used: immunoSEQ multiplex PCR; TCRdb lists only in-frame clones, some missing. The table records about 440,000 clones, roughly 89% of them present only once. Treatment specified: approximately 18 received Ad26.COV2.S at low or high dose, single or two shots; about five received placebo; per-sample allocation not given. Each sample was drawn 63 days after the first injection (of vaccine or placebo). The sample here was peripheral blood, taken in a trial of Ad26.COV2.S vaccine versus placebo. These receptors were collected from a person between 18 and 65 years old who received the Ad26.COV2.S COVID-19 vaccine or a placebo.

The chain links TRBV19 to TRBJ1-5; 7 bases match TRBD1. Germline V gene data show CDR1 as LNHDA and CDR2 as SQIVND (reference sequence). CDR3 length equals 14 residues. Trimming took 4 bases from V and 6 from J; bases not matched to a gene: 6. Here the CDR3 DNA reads TGTGCCAGTAGTACAACAGGGGTAGCTCAGCCCCAGCATTTT. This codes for CASSTTGVAQPQHF.

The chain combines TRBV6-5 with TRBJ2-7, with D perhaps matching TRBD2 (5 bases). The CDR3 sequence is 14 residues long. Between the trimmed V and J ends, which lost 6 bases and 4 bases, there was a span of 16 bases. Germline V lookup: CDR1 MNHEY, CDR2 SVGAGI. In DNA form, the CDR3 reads TGTGCCAGCAGAACGGGGTGGGATGCTTACGAGCAGTACTTC. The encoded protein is CASRTGWDAYEQYF.

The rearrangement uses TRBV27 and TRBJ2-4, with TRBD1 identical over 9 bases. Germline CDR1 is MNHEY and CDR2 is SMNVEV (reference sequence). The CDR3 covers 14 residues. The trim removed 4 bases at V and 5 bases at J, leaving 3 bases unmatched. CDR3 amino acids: CASSSGQGQNIQYF. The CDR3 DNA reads TGTGCCAGCAGTTCTGGACAGGGGCAAAACATTCAGTACTTC.

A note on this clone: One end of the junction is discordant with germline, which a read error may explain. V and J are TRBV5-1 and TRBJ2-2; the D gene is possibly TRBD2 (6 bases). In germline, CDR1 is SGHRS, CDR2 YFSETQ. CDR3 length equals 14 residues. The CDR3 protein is CASSKDGGAGGLFF. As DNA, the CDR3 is TGCGCCAGCAGCAAGGACGGCGGGGCCGGGGGGCTGTTTTTT.

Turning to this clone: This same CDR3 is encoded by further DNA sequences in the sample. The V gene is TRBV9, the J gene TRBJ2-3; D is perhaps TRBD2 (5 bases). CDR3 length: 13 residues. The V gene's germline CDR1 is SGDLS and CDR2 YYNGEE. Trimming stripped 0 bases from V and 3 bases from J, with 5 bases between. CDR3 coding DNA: TGTGCCAGCAGCGTAGGAGGGACAGATACGCAGTATTTT. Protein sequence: CASSVGGTDTQYF.

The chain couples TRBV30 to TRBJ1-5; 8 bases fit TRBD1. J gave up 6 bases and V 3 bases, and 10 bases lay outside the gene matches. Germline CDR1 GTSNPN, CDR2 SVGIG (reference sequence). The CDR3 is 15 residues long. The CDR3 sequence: CAWSELDREGQPQHF. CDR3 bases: TGTGCCTGGAGCGAACTGGACAGGGAGGGTCAGCCCCAGCATTTT. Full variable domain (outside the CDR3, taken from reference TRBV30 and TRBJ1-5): SQTIHQWPATLVQPVGSPLSLECTVEGTSNPNLYWYRQAAGRGLQLLFYSVGIGQISSEVPQNLSASRPQDRQFILSSKKLLLSDSGFYLCAWSELDREGQPQHFGDGTRLSIL.

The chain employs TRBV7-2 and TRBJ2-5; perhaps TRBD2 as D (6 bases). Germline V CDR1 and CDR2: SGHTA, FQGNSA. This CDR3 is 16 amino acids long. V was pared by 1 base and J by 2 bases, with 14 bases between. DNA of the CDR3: TGTGCCAGCAGCTTAGGTTCGGGGCGGGGTCAAGAGACCCAGTACTTC. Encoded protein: CASSLGSGRGQETQYF. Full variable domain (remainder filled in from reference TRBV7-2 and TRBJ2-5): GAGVSQSPSNKVTEKGKDVELRCDPISGHTALYWYRQSLGQGLEFLIYFQGNSAPDKSGLPSDRFSAERTGGSVSTLTIQRTQQEDSAVYLCASSLGSGRGQETQYFGPGTRLLVL.

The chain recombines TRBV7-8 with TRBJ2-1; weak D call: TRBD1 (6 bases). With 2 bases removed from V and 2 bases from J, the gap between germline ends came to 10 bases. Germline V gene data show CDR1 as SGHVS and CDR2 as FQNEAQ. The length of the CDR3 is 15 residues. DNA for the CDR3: TGTGCCAGCAGCTTATCGGACAGCCCCTACAATGAGCAGTTCTTC. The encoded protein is CASSLSDSPYNEQFF.

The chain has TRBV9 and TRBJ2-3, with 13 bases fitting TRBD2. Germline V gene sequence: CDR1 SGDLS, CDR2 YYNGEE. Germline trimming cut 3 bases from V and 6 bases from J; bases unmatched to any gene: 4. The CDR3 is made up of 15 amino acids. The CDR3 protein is CASSALLAGGDTQYF. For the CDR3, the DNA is TGTGCCAGCAGCGCCCTACTAGCGGGAGGGGATACGCAGTATTTT.

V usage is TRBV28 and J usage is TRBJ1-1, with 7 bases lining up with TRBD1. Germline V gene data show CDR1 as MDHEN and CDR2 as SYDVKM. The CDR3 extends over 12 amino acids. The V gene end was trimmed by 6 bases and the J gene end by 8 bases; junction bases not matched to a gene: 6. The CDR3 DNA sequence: TGTGCCAGCAGCTGGGGGACAGCAGAAGCTTTCTTT. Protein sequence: CASSWGTAEAFF.

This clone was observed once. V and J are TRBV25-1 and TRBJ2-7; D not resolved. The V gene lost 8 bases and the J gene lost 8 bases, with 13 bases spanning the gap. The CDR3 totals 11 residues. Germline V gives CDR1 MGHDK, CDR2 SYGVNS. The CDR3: CASGETVKQYF. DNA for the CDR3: TGTGCCAGCGGGGAAACAGTGAAGCAGTACTTC.

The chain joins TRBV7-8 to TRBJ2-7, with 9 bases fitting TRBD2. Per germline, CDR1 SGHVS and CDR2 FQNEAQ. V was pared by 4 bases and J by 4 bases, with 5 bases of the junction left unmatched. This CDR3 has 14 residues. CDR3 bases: TGTGCCAGCAGCTCCCTGGCGGGAGGGTACGAGCAGTACTTC. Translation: CASSSLAGGYEQYF.

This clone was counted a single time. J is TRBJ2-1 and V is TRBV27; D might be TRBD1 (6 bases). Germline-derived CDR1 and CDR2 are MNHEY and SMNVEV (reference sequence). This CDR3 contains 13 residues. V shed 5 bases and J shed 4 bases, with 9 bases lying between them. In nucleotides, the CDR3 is TGTGCCAGCAGTATCACAGGGTACAATGAGCAGTTCTTC. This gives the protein CASSITGYNEQFF.

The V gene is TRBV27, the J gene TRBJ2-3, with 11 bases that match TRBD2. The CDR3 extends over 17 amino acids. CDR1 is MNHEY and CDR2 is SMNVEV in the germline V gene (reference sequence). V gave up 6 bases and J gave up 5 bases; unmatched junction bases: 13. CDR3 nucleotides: TGTGCCAGCAGAAGAACCTTCGGACTAGCGGGTGGAGATACGCAGTATTTT. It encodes CASRRTFGLAGGDTQYF.

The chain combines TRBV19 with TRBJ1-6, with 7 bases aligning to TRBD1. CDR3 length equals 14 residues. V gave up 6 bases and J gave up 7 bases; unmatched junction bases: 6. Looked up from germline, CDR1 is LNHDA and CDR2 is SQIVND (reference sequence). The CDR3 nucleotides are TGTGCCAGTAGCCATGGGACAGCCAATTCACCCCTCCACTTT. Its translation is CASSHGTANSPLHF.

The CDR3 protein is CAISGGTGMYEQYF. CDR3 coding DNA: TGTGCCATCAGTGGAGGGACAGGGATGTACGAGCAGTACTTC. The chain joins TRBV10-3 to TRBJ2-7; TRBD1 agrees at 9 bases. The ends lost 4 bases at V and 4 bases at J; junction bases unmatched: 5. CDR3 length equals 14 residues. Germline loops: CDR1 ENHRY, CDR2 SYGVKD.

CDR3 DNA: TGTGCCACAGGGATTTATAGCAATCAGCCCCAGCATTTT. Protein sequence: CATGIYSNQPQHF. The V and J genes are TRBV21-1 and TRBJ1-5; the table's D call of TRBD1 was not tested on the DNA. TRBV21-1 is a recognized pseudogene. This CDR3 has 13 residues.

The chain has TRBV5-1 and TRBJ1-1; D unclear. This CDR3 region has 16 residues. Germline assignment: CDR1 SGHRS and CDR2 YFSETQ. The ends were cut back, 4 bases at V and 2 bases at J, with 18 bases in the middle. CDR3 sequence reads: CASSPTHSRGNTEAFF. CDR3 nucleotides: TGCGCCAGCAGCCCAACACACTCCAGAGGTAACACTGAAGCTTTCTTT.

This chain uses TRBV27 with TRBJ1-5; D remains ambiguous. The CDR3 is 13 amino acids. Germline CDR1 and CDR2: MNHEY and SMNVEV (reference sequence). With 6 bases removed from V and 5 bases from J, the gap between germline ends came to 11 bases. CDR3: CASRMRNDQPQHF. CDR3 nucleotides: TGTGCCAGCAGGATGAGAAACGATCAGCCCCAGCATTTT.